The 28 T cell receptor beta chains below were found in one sample sequenced in a study of identical twins. A single record per CDR3 protein comes from TCRdb applying MiXCR to the 5' RACE reads. Of hundreds of thousands of distinct CDR3 sequences listed, about 7.5% are singletons. These data were also filed under a second study, of yellow fever vaccine responses in identical twins.

The sample taken for sequencing was memory (CD45RO+) T cells sorted from blood. The source is a woman younger than 30 in good health.

Many counts were recorded for this clonotype. The chain carries TRBV4-3 and TRBJ1-2; D uncertain. The CDR3 loop spans 14 amino acids. In germline, CDR1 is LGHNA, CDR2 YSLEER. V gave up 2 bases and J gave up 3 bases, with 10 bases separating them. CDR3 sequence reads: CASSQLGLDYGYTF. The CDR3 DNA sequence: TGCGCCAGCAGCCAATTGGGTCTAGACTATGGCTACACCTTC.

This clonotype was seen more than once but under ten times. CDR3 DNA: TGTGCCACCTCAGAGTGGACAGGGGACAATCAGCCCCAGCATTTT. Its translation is CATSEWTGDNQPQHF. This chain links TRBV15 with TRBJ1-5; TRBD1 agrees at 9 bases. The CDR3 has 15 amino acids. The germline V gene has CDR1 LNHNV and CDR2 YYDKDF (reference sequence). J was trimmed by 3 bases and V by 8 bases; bases with no gene match: 8.

This clonotype was recorded a few times. The chain couples TRBV4-2 to TRBJ2-1, with 8 bases that match TRBD2. V was clipped by 2 bases and J by 5 bases; unmatched bases: 2. The CDR3 extends over 14 amino acids. From germline, CDR1 is LGHNA and CDR2 YNFKEQ. In nucleotides, the CDR3 is TGTGCCAGCAGCCAAAGGACTAGCAACAATGAGCAGTTCTTC. Encoded protein: CASSQRTSNNEQFF.

This clonotype was observed many times. The chain couples TRBV2 to TRBJ1-1, with D tentatively TRBD1 (6 bases). Trimming took 6 bases from V and 6 from J, leaving 17 bases between them. This CDR3 contains 14 residues. Germline assignment: CDR1 SNHLY and CDR2 FYNNEI. CDR3 sequence (DNA): TGTGCCAGCAGGGCCGAGTACAGGGCACCTGAAGCTTTCTTT. This encodes CASRAEYRAPEAFF.

The V gene is TRBV4-2, the J gene TRBJ2-5, with 12 bases identical to TRBD2. Germline trimming cut 4 bases from V and 7 bases from J; bases unmatched to any gene: 10. There are 16 residues in the CDR3. CDR1 and CDR2 from the germline V gene are LGHNA and YNFKEQ. In nucleotides, the CDR3 is TGTGCCAGCAGCCCGAACCGACTAGCGGGAGTGGGGACCCAGTACTTC. Residues: CASSPNRLAGVGTQYF.

The chain combines TRBV12-3 or TRBV12-4 with TRBJ1-1; possible D gene TRBD1, 5 bases. V was pared by 0 bases and J by 4 bases, with 9 bases between. There are 14 residues in the CDR3. CDR3 sequence: CASSLAIRVTEAFF. The CDR3 DNA sequence: TGTGCCAGCAGTTTAGCGATCAGGGTCACTGAAGCTTTCTTT.

This chain links TRBV7-9 with TRBJ1-1; D is undetermined. V shed 1 base and J shed 6 bases, with 15 bases lying between them. The CDR3 consists of 15 residues. The germline V gene encodes CDR1 SEHNR and CDR2 FQNEAQ (reference sequence). In nucleotides, the CDR3 is TGTGCCAGCAGCTTAGATAGGAAAAGGGTACCTGAAGCTTTCTTT. As protein: CASSLDRKRVPEAFF.

The table lists this clonotype with a few counts. The rearrangement links TRBV20-1 to TRBJ2-7, with 8 nucleotides matching TRBD1. This CDR3 contains 14 residues. The germline CDR1 and CDR2 sequences are DFQATT and SNEGSKA (reference sequence). V shed 3 bases, J shed 7 bases, and the junction held 11 bases outside the gene matches. Here the CDR3 DNA reads TGCAGTGCTAGGGGACAGGTGGTTGTAGGTGAGCAGTACTTC. This translates into CSARGQVVVGEQYF.

On this clonotype: One end of the junction does not line up with germline, which may come from a read error. V usage is TRBV7-2 and J usage is TRBJ1-2, with D unclear. The CDR3 is 12 residues long. Germline values: CDR1 SGHTA, CDR2 FQGNSA. The CDR3 sequence: CVSSLVLSGYTF. The CDR3 coding sequence is TGTGTCAGCAGCTTAGTACTATCTGGCTACACCTTC.

V is TRBV14 and J is TRBJ2-7, with TRBD1 matching over 9 bases. The CDR3 loop spans 15 amino acids. The germline V gene has CDR1 SGHDN and CDR2 FVKESK. After removal of 5 bases from V and 3 bases from J, the junction contained 8 bases not matched to a gene. The CDR3 DNA reads as TGTGCCAGCAGCAAGACAGGGGGGGGTTACTACGAGCAGTACTTC. The encoded protein is CASSKTGGGYYEQYF.

The V call is TRBV7-2, the J call TRBJ2-4; possibly TRBD2 for D (6 bases). V was trimmed by 5 bases and J by 13 bases, leaving 21 bases between them. The CDR3 spans 14 residues. In germline, CDR1 is SGHTA, CDR2 FQGNSA. The chain's CDR3 is CASSLRGRGRRQYF. DNA for the CDR3: TGTGCCAGCAGCCTAAGGGGTCGGGGGAGAAGGCAGTACTTC.

This clonotype was seen a few times. The chain links TRBV3-1 to TRBJ2-7; TRBD2 might be the D (6 bases). This CDR3 region has 14 residues. From germline, CDR1 is LGHDT and CDR2 YNNKEL (reference sequence). V was trimmed by 6 bases and J by 2 bases, leaving 14 bases between them. CDR3 nucleotides: TGTGCCAGCAGGAGGGACTCACTTGCCTACGAGCAGTACTTC. Encoded protein: CASRRDSLAYEQYF.

This clonotype was detected many times. The chain combines TRBV5-1 with TRBJ1-3; D is unclear. V lost 5 bases, J lost 2 bases, and 23 bases lay in between. Germline lookup yields CDR1 SGHRS and CDR2 YFSETQ. This CDR3 spans 18 amino acids. This CDR3 reads CASRASPTRLVAGNTIYF. For the CDR3, the DNA is TGCGCCAGCAGAGCTTCCCCCACACGACTCGTAGCTGGAAACACCATATATTTT.

The sample holds a few counts of this clonotype. This chain links TRBV4-2 with TRBJ2-2; D is unclear. The CDR3 extends over 13 amino acids. V lost 1 base to trimming and J lost 7 bases, with 7 bases between them. From germline, CDR1 is LGHNA and CDR2 YNFKEQ. The CDR3 sequence is CASSQGRGGELFF. For the CDR3, the DNA is TGTGCCAGCAGCCAAGGAAGAGGCGGGGAGCTGTTTTTT.

This clonotype appeared a few times. The V gene is TRBV2, the J gene TRBJ2-7; D uncertain. CDR1 SNHLY and CDR2 FYNNEI come from the germline V gene. CDR3 size: 11 residues. V gave up 7 bases and J gave up 5 bases, with 9 bases separating them. CDR3 amino acids: CASNDVDEQYF. CDR3 DNA sequence: TGTGCCAGCAACGATGTCGACGAGCAGTACTTC.

The chain joins TRBV15 to TRBJ1-1; D not certain. Trimming left V 0 bases short and J 5 bases short, with 7 bases between. CDR1 is LNHNV, CDR2 YYDKDF, per germline (reference sequence). This CDR3 is 13 amino acids long. The CDR3 is CATSRDWDTEAFF. The CDR3 nucleotides read TGTGCCACCAGCAGAGATTGGGATACTGAAGCTTTCTTT. Full variable domain (remainder filled in from reference TRBV15 and TRBJ1-1): DAMVIQNPRYQVTQFGKPVTLSCSQTLNHNVMYWYQQKSSQAPKLLFHYYDKDFNNEADTPDNFQSRRPNTSFCFLDIRSPGLGDTAMYLCATSRDWDTEAFFGQGTRLTVV.

This clonotype occurred many times. V and J are TRBV29-1 and TRBJ1-2; no reliable D call. CDR3 size: 12 residues. Trimming shortened V by 6 bases and J by 1 base, and 9 bases separated the two germline ends. Looked up from germline, CDR1 is SQVTM and CDR2 is ANQGSEA. The DNA for the CDR3 is TGCAGCGTCGGGGATAGTAACTATGGCTACACCTTC. The encoded protein is CSVGDSNYGYTF. Drawing the rest from reference TRBV29-1 and TRBJ1-2, the complete variable domain is SAVISQKPSRDICQRGTSLTIQCQVDSQVTMMFWYRQQPGQSLTLIATANQGSEATYESGFVIDKFPISRPNLTFSTLTVSNMSPEDSSIYLCSVGDSNYGYTFGSGTRLTVV.

The rearrangement joins TRBV28 to TRBJ2-4; tentative D call: TRBD2 (6 bases). Germline V gene lookup returns CDR1 MDHEN and CDR2 SYDVKM. V was clipped by 7 bases and J by 3 bases, with 13 bases between them. The CDR3 sequence is 14 residues long. CDR3 bases: TGTGCCAGCACCCCCGGGGGAGGCAAAAACATTCAGTACTTC. It yields the protein CASTPGGGKNIQYF.

This clonotype appeared a few times. This sequence joins TRBV7-2 and TRBJ2-7, with a possible D match to TRBD1 (5 bases). The CDR3 length is 13 residues. Germline assignment: CDR1 SGHTA and CDR2 FQGNSA. The germline V and J ends were trimmed by 1 base and 6 bases, with 10 bases remaining between them. CDR3: CASSLVTVGEQYF. In nucleotides, the CDR3 is TGTGCCAGCAGCTTAGTGACAGTGGGCGAGCAGTACTTC.

V is TRBV6-5 and J is TRBJ2-5; D ambiguous. The germline V gene encodes CDR1 MNHEY and CDR2 SVGAGI. Between the trimmed V and J ends, which lost 2 bases and 2 bases, there was a span of 24 bases. The CDR3 length is 19 residues. The CDR3 spells CASSYPREGWKVEQETQYF. The CDR3 DNA reads as TGTGCCAGCAGTTACCCTAGGGAAGGTTGGAAGGTGGAACAAGAGACCCAGTACTTC.

In its sample, this clonotype was seen many times. This chain joins TRBV7-9 and TRBJ2-5, with D hard to call. V shed 3 bases and J shed 2 bases, with 7 bases lying between them. The CDR3 is made up of 13 amino acids. Germline V gene lookup returns CDR1 SEHNR and CDR2 FQNEAQ (reference sequence). The chain's CDR3 is CASSFVSQETQYF. In DNA form, the CDR3 reads TGTGCCAGCAGCTTTGTGTCGCAAGAGACCCAGTACTTC.

This clonotype was seen many times. The gene calls are TRBV5-1 and TRBJ2-7; 9 bases are a match to TRBD1. The germline V gene encodes CDR1 SGHRS and CDR2 YFSETQ. CDR3 length: 15 amino acids. The trim removed 1 base at V and 4 bases at J, leaving 6 bases unmatched. The CDR3 is CASSLSSGTGYEQYF. CDR3 in DNA: TGCGCCAGCAGCTTGTCCTCCGGGACAGGGTACGAGCAGTACTTC.

The chain joins TRBV6-4 to TRBJ2-7, with D possibly TRBD1 on 5 matching bases. The CDR3 runs to 16 residues. Between the trimmed V and J ends, which lost 0 bases and 2 bases, there was a span of 14 bases. Germline assignment: CDR1 MRHNA and CDR2 SNTAGT. CDR3 sequence: CASSDSPLWGTYEQYF. The CDR3 coding sequence is TGTGCCAGCAGTGACTCGCCTCTATGGGGCACCTACGAGCAGTACTTC.

J is TRBJ2-1 and V is TRBV3-1; D is perhaps TRBD1 (5 bases). Trimming removed 1 base from V and 9 bases from J, with 10 bases in between. Germline CDR1 reads LGHDT; CDR2 reads YNNKEL (reference sequence). There are 13 residues in the CDR3. CDR3 region: CASSQADRSEQFF. CDR3 sequence (DNA): TGTGCCAGCAGCCAAGCAGACAGAAGTGAGCAGTTCTTC.

This clonotype has ten or more counts. V gene TRBV6-5 combines with J gene TRBJ1-1, with D perhaps matching TRBD1 (5 bases). V was clipped by 1 base and J by 1 base, with 10 bases between them. Germline values: CDR1 MNHEY, CDR2 SVGAGI. This CDR3 is built from 15 residues. The CDR3 region is CASSYFGGGNTEAFF. CDR3 nucleotide sequence: TGTGCCAGCAGTTACTTTGGGGGAGGGAACACTGAAGCTTTCTTT.

This rearrangement joins TRBV11-3 to TRBJ2-3; D unclear. V lost 1 base to trimming and J lost 4 bases, with 9 bases between them. The CDR3 runs 14 residues. Germline assignment: CDR1 SGHNT and CDR2 YENEEA. The CDR3 sequence: CASSLGGPADTQYF. In DNA, the CDR3 is TGTGCCAGCAGCTTAGGTGGACCCGCAGATACGCAGTATTTT. The full variable domain, its missing parts supplied by reference TRBV11-3 and TRBJ2-3, is EAGVVQSPRYKIIEKKQPVAFWCNPISGHNTLYWYLQNLGQGPELLIRYENEEAVDDSQLPKDRFSAERLKGVDSTLKIQPAELGDSAVYLCASSLGGPADTQYFGPGTRLTVL.

The genes are TRBV5-1 and TRBJ2-5; 7 nucleotides agree with TRBD2. V lost 6 bases and J lost 5; bases outside the gene matches: 7. In germline, CDR1 is SGHRS, CDR2 YFSETQ. The CDR3 sequence is 13 residues long. CDR3 in DNA: TGCGCCAGCAATCGGGGGGATGGTGAGACCCAGTACTTC. It specifies CASNRGDGETQYF.

In this sample, this clonotype turned up a few times. V and J are TRBV6-2 or TRBV6-3 and TRBJ2-1; possibly TRBD2 for D (5 bases). V lost 6 bases, J lost 14 bases, and 17 bases lay in between. Germline assignment: CDR1 MNHEY and CDR2 SVGEGT. The CDR3 extends over 12 amino acids. CDR3 DNA sequence: TGTGCCAGCAGCGCAGCCCAATCGGGGAAGTTCTTC. It specifies CASSAAQSGKFF.